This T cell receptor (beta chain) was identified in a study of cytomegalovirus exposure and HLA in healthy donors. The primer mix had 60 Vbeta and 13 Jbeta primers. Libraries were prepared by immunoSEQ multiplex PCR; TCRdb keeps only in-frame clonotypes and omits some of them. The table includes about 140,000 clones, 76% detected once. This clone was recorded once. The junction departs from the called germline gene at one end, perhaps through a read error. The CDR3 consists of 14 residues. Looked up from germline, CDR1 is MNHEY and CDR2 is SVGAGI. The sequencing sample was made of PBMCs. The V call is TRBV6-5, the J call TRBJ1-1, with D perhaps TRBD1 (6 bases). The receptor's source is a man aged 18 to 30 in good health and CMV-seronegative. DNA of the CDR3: TGTGACAGCAGGGTCAGGGGAGTGAACACTGAAGCTTTCTTT. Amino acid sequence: CDSRVRGVNTEAFF.